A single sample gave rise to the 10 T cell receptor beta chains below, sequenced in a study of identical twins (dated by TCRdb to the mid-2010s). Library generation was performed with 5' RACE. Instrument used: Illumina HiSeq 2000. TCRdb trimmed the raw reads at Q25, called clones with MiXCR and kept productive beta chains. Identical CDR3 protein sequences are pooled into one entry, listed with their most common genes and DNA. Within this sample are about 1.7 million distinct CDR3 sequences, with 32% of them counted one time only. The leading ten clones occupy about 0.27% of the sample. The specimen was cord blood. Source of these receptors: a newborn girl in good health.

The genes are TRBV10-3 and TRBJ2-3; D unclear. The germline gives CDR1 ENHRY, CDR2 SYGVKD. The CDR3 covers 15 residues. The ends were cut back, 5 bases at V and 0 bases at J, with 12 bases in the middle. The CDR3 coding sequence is TGTGCCATCAGTCAAGGACCGGGTAGCACAGATACGCAGTATTTT. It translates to CAISQGPGSTDTQYF.

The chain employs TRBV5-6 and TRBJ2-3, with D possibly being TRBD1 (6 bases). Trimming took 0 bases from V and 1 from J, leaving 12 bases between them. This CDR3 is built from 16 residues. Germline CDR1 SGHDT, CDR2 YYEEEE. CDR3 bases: TGTGCCAGCAGCTTGGTTACAGGGCCCGGCACAGATACGCAGTATTTT. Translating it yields CASSLVTGPGTDTQYF.

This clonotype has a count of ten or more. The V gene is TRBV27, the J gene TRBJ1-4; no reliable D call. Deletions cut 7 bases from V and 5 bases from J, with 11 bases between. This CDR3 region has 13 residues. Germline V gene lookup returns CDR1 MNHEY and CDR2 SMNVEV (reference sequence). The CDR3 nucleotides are TGTGCCAGCAAGATTCTAGGAAATGAAAAACTGTTTTTT. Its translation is CASKILGNEKLFF. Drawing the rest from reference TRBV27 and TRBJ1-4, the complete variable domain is EAQVTQNPRYLITVTGKKLTVTCSQNMNHEYMSWYRQDPGLGLRQIYYSMNVEVTDKGDVPEGYKVSRKEKRNFPLILESPSPNQTSLYFCASKILGNEKLFFGSGTQLSVL.

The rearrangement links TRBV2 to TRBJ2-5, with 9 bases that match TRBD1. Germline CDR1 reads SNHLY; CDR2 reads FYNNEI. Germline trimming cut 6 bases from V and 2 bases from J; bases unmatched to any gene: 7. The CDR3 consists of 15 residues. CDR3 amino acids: CASSKDRGTQETQYF. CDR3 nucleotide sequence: TGTGCCAGCAGCAAGGACAGGGGAACGCAAGAGACCCAGTACTTC. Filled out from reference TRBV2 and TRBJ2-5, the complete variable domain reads EPEVTQTPSHQVTQMGQEVILRCVPISNHLYFYWYRQILGQKVEFLVSFYNNEISEKSEIFDDQFSVERPDGSNFTLKIRSTKLEDSAMYFCASSKDRGTQETQYFGPGTRLLVL.

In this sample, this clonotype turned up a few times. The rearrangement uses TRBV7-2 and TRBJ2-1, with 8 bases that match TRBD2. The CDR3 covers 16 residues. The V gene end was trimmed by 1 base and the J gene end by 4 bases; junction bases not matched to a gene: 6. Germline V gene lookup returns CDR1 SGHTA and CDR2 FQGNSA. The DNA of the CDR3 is TGTGCCAGCAGCTTAGTGGAGTCTAGCGGGTACAATGAGCAGTTCTTC. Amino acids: CASSLVESSGYNEQFF.

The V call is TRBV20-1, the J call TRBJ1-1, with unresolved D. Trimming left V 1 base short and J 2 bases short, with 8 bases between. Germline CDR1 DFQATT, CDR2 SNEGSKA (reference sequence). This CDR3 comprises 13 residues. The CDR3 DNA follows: TGCAGTGCTAGAGGCGCGGTTAACACTGAAGCTTTCTTT. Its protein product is CSARGAVNTEAFF.

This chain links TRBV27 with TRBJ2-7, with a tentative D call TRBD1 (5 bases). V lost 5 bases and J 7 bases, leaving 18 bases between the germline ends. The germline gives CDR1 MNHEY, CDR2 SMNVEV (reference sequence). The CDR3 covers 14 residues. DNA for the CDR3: TGTGCCAGCAGTCCCACAGGAGCCTCTATGGAGCAGTACTTC. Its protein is CASSPTGASMEQYF.

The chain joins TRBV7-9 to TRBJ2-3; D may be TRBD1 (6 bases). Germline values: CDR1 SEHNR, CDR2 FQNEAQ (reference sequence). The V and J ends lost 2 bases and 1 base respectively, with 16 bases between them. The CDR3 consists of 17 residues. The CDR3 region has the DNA TGTGCCAGCAGCTTATGGGTCCCGACAGGTCGCACAGATACGCAGTATTTT. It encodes CASSLWVPTGRTDTQYF.

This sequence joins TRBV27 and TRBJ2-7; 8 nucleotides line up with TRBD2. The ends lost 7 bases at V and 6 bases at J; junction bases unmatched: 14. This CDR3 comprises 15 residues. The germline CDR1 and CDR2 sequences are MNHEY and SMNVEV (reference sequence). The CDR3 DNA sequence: TGTGCCAGCACCCAACGGCTGGGACTAGTTAGCGAGCAGTACTTC. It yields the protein CASTQRLGLVSEQYF.

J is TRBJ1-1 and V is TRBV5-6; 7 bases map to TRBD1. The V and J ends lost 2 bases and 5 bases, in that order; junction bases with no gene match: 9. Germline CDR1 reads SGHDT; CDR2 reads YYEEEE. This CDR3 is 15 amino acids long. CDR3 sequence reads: CASSFREGARTEAFF. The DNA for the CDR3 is TGTGCCAGCAGCTTTCGAGAGGGGGCAAGGACTGAAGCTTTCTTT. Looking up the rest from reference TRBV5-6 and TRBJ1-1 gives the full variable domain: DAGVTQSPTHLIKTRGQQVTLRCSPKSGHDTVSWYQQALGQGPQFIFQYYEEEERQRGNFPDRFSGHQFPNYSSELNVNALLLGDSALYLCASSFREGARTEAFFGQGTRLTVV.